This T cell receptor (beta chain) was captured by sequencing in a study of graft-versus-host responses after intestinal transplantation. Sequenced by immunoSEQ multiplex PCR; TCRdb stores in-frame clones only, minus some. The sample includes 8,100 or so clones, about 70% of them seen just once. Trimming took off 3 bases at V and 3 bases at J, with 10 bases between the two ends. The CDR3 runs to 14 residues. Germline V gives CDR1 MDHEN, CDR2 SYDVKM. The starting material, graft tissue, was processed to release intraepithelial and lamina propria lymphocytes. This clone was detected only a few times. The chain combines TRBV28 with TRBJ2-3; tentative D call: TRBD2 (5 bases). This receptor was identified in a human patient who received an intestinal transplant, so some T cells may come from the graft donor. The starting material was ileum tissue, obtained around 240 days after intestinal transplantation. This CDR3 reads CASSFLIATDTQYF. CDR3 DNA: TGTGCCAGCAGTTTTTTGATAGCGACAGATACGCAGTATTTT.